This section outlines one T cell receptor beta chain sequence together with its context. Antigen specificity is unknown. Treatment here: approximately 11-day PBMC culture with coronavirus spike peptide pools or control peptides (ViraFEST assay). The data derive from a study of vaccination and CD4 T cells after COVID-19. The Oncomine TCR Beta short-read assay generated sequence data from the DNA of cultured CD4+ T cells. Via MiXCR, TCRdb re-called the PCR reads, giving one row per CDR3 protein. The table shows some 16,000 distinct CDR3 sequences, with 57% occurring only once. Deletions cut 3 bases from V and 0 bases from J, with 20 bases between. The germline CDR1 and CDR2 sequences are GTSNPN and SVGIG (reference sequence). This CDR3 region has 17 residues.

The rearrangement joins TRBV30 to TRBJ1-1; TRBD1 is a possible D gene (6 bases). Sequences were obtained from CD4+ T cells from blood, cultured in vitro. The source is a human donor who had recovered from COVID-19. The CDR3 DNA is TGTGCCTGGAGACGACAGGCCTCCTCATTTATGAACACTGAAGCTTTCTTT. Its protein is CAWRRQASSFMNTEAFF.